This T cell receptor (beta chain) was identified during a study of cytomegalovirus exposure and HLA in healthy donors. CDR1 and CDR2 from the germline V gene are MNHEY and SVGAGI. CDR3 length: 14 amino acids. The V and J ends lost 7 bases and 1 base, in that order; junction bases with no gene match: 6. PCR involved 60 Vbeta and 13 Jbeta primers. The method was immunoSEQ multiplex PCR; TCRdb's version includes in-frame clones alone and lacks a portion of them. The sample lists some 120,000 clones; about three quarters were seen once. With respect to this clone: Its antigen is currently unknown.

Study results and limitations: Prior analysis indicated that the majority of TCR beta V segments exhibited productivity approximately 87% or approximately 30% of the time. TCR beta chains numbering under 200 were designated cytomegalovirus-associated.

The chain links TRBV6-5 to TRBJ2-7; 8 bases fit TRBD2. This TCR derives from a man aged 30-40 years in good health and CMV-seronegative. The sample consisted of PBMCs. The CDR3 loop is CASIAGGRSYEQYF. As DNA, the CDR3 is TGTGCCAGCATCGCGGGAGGACGATCCTACGAGCAGTACTTC.